Included here is one T cell receptor (beta chain) sequence, with context. The V end was cut by 7 bases, the J end by 2 bases, with 14 bases between. This CDR3 contains 14 residues. Germline CDR1 SNHLY, CDR2 FYNNEI. The data stem from a study of stem cell transplantation in POMP-related autoinflammatory disease. Profiling relied on immunoSEQ multiplex PCR, and the TCRdb table lists in-frame clones only, not all of them. The sample holds under 9,500 clones, 80% to 90% seen once. The V and J genes are TRBV2 and TRBJ1-1; perhaps TRBD1 as D (6 bases). The TCR originated in a human patient with POMP-related autoinflammation and immune dysregulation (PRAID). The T cells may partly be graft donor cells. This specimen was CD8+ T cells from PBMCs, taken after stem cell transplantation. The CDR3 here is CASNLLQGNTEAFF. CDR3 DNA sequence: TGTGCCAGCAATCTCCTACAGGGTAACACTGAAGCTTTCTTT.